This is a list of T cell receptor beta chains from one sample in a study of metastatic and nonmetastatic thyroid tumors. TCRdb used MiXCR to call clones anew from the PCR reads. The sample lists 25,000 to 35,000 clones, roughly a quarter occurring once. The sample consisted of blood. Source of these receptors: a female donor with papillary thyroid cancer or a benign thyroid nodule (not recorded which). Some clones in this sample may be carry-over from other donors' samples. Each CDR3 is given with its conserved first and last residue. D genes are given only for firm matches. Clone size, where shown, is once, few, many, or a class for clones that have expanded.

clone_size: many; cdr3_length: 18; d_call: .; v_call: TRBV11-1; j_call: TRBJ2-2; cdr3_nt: TGTGCCAGCAGCTACCCCTCCGTCGGGGCGGTGAACACCGGGGAGCTGTTTTTT; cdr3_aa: CASSYPSVGAVNTGELFF
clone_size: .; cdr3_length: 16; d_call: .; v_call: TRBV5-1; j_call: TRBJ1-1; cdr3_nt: TGCGCCAGCAGCTTGGGTCAGGGGCGGGAGAACACTGAAGCTTTCTTT; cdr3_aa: CASSLGQGRENTEAFF
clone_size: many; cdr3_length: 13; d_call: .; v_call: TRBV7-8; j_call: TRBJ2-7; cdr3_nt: TGTGCCAGCAGCATAATAGACAGCTACGAGCAGTACTTC; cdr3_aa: CASSIIDSYEQYF
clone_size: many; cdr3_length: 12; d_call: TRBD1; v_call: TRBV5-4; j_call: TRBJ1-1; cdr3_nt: TGTGCCAGCAGCTCTGAACCAGGGGGAGCTTTCTTT; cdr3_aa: CASSSEPGGAFF
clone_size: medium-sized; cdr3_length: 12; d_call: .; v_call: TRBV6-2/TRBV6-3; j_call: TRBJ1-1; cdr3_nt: TGTGCCAGCAGTTATGGTCGGACTGAAGCTTTCTTT; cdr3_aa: CASSYGRTEAFF
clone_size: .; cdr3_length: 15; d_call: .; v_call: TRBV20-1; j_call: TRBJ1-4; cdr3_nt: TGCAGTGCTAGAAGTGGATTTGCAACTAATGAAAAACTGTTTTTT; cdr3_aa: CSARSGFATNEKLFF
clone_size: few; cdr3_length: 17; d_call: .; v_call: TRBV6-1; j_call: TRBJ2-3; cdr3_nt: TGTGCCAGCAGTGAAATGGTACGGATCGGGGGCACATATACGCAGTATTTT; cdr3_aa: CASSEMVRIGGTYTQYF
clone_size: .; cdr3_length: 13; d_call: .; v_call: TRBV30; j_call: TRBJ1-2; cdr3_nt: TGTGCCTGGAGGGGCAGTCGACTCTATGGCTACACCTTC; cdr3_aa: CAWRGSRLYGYTF
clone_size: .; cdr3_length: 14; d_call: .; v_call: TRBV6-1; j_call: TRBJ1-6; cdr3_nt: TGTGCCAGCAGTGAGACTAATCGGGATTCACCCCTCCACTTT; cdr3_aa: CASSETNRDSPLHF
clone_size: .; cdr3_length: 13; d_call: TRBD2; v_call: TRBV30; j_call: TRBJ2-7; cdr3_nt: TGTGCCTGGAGTCTGACTAGCGTCCACGAGCAGTACTTC; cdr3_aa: CAWSLTSVHEQYF
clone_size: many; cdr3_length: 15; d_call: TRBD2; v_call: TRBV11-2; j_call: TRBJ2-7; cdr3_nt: TGTGCCAGCAGACCCCTAGCGGGAGGCCTCTACGAGCAGTACTTC; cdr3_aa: CASRPLAGGLYEQYF
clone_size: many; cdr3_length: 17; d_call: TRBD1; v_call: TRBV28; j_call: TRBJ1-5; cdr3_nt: TGTGCCAGCAGTTTGGGGGACAGGGTTATAGGCAATCAGCCCCAGCATTTT; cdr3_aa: CASSLGDRVIGNQPQHF
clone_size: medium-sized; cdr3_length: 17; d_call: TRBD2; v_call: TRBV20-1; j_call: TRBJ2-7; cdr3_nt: TGCAGTGCCGATCCCGGGACTAGCGGGAGGTCCACCTACGAGCAGTACTTC; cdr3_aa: CSADPGTSGRSTYEQYF
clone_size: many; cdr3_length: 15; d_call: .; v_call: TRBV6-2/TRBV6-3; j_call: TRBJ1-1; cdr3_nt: TGTGCCAGCAGTTACTCTCAGGGAATGAACACTGAAGCTTTCTTT; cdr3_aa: CASSYSQGMNTEAFF
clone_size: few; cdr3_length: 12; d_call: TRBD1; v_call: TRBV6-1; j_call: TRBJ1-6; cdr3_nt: TGTGCCAGCAGTGGACAGGGCCTCACCCTCCACTTT; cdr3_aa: CASSGQGLTLHF